A single sample gave rise to the 22 T cell receptor beta chains below, sequenced in a study of T cell therapy after organ transplantation. Only in-frame clones appear in the TCRdb table, and some are missing; sequencing was by immunoSEQ multiplex PCR. The sample has 40,000 to 60,000 clones; 94% are singletons. For these TCRs, the target antigens are not known. The starting material was CD8+ T cells from blood, obtained before autologous CMV-specific T cell therapy. These receptors were taken from a human patient who had received a solid organ transplant and had CMV disease.

V and J are TRBV13 and TRBJ1-1; unclear D gene. The germline gives CDR1 PRHDT, CDR2 FYEKMQ (reference sequence). The CDR3 covers 17 residues. V was cut by 4 bases and J by 1 base, with 19 bases left in between. DNA of the CDR3: TGTGCCAGCAGCTCCCGGGCCACCCTAGGCCCGAACACTGAAGCTTTCTTT. It is translated as CASSSRATLGPNTEAFF.

The chain combines TRBV30 with TRBJ2-3; 7 nucleotides line up with TRBD1. There are 14 residues in the CDR3. The V gene end was trimmed by 2 bases and the J gene end by 2 bases; junction bases not matched to a gene: 4. Germline values: CDR1 GTSNPN, CDR2 SVGIG (reference sequence). CDR3 coding DNA: TGTGCCTGGAGTTGGACAGGTCTCACAGATACGCAGTATTTT. Translation gives CAWSWTGLTDTQYF.

J is TRBJ1-5 and V is TRBV6-1; D is unresolved. Germline V lookup: CDR1 MNHNS, CDR2 SASEGT. With 0 bases removed from V and 6 bases from J, the gap between germline ends came to 12 bases. The CDR3 runs to 15 residues. The CDR3 sequence: CASSEALRSSQPQHF. The CDR3 bases are TGTGCCAGCAGTGAAGCGCTTCGGTCCTCTCAGCCCCAGCATTTT.

A single count supports this clone. The genes are TRBV4-3 and TRBJ1-5, with D unresolved. The germline V and J ends were trimmed by 0 bases and 0 bases, with 0 bases remaining between them. The germline CDR1 and CDR2 sequences are LGHNA and YSLEER. CDR3 length equals 13 residues. CDR3 residues: CASSQDSNQPQHF. The CDR3, as DNA: TGCGCCAGCAGCCAAGATAGCAATCAGCCCCAGCATTTT.

The V gene is TRBV30, the J gene TRBJ2-4; D gene unclear. V lost 1 base and J lost 13, with 11 bases in between. The CDR3 consists of 11 residues. Germline V CDR1 and CDR2: GTSNPN, SVGIG (reference sequence). The CDR3 nucleotides are TGTGCCTGGAGTGGGTTCGGGCAGCAGTACTTC. It encodes CAWSGFGQQYF.

V and J are TRBV30 and TRBJ1-2, with TRBD1 matching 7 bases. V dropped 2 bases and J dropped 10; count of bases not matched to a gene: 16. CDR1 is GTSNPN and CDR2 is SVGIG in the germline V gene (reference sequence). The CDR3 consists of 15 residues. CDR3: CAWSISGFGTESYTF. The CDR3 nucleotides are TGTGCCTGGAGTATTTCGGGTTTCGGGACAGAGTCCTACACCTTC.

This chain connects TRBV5-1 to TRBJ2-7, with 8 bases identical to TRBD1. CDR1 and CDR2 from the germline V gene are SGHRS and YFSETQ. The CDR3 is 16 residues long. V was pared by 2 bases and J by 2 bases, with 9 bases of the junction left unmatched. As DNA, the CDR3 is TGCGCCAGCAGCTTTCCATACAGGGGGGATGCCTACGAGCAGTACTTC. Protein: CASSFPYRGDAYEQYF.

The chain's CDR3 is CASSYSVQAQETQYF. CDR3 nucleotide sequence: TGTGCCAGCAGTTACTCGGTACAAGCCCAAGAGACCCAGTACTTC. The genes are TRBV6-6 and TRBJ2-5; D gene ambiguous. V was cut by 0 bases and J by 1 base, with 9 bases left in between. Germline V lookup: CDR1 MNHNY, CDR2 SVGAGI (reference sequence). The CDR3 spans 15 residues.

The V and J genes are TRBV5-1 and TRBJ2-5; 7 bases match TRBD1. Germline V gene lookup returns CDR1 SGHRS and CDR2 YFSETQ. The CDR3 runs to 18 residues. V shed 4 bases and J 0 bases; nucleotides not matched to a gene: 15. The CDR3 spells CASSPTGSPSPYQETQYF. The CDR3 nucleotides are TGCGCCAGCAGCCCGACAGGGTCCCCTTCTCCTTACCAAGAGACCCAGTACTTC.

In the case of this clone: Other DNA sequences in this sample translate to the same CDR3. This chain joins TRBV6-5 and TRBJ1-2; D not certain. The CDR3 sequence is 12 residues long. V shed 0 bases and J shed 8 bases, with 7 bases lying between them. Germline V gene data show CDR1 as MNHEY and CDR2 as SVGAGI. CDR3 nucleotides: TGTGCCAGCAGTTACTCCGGCGGCGGCTACACCTTC. Its protein product is CASSYSGGGYTF.

The chain uses TRBV27 and TRBJ2-1; TRBD2 matches 9 bases. Germline CDR1 and CDR2: MNHEY and SMNVEV (reference sequence). The CDR3 covers 16 residues. After removal of 4 bases from V and 8 bases from J, the junction contained 12 bases not matched to a gene. CDR3: CASSSTLGTSFHEQFF. The CDR3 nucleotides are TGTGCCAGCAGTTCAACCCTCGGGACTAGCTTCCATGAGCAGTTCTTC.

This chain uses TRBV20-1 with TRBJ1-1; 7 nucleotides line up with TRBD1. J was trimmed by 11 bases and V by 6 bases; bases with no gene match: 6. Germline-derived CDR1 and CDR2 are DFQATT and SNEGSKA (reference sequence). CDR3 length: 10 amino acids. DNA of the CDR3: TGCAGTGCAGAGACAGGGAAGGCTTTCTTT. Its translation: CSAETGKAFF.

This rearrangement joins TRBV7-6 to TRBJ2-6; D gene unclear. The V and J ends lost 1 base and 2 bases respectively, with 12 bases between them. The germline V gene encodes CDR1 SGHVS and CDR2 FNYEAQ. This CDR3 is built from 17 residues. The CDR3 reads CASSLVKSSPGANVLTF. DNA for the CDR3: TGTGCCAGCAGCTTAGTAAAGTCCTCACCTGGGGCCAACGTCCTGACTTTC.

This sequence joins TRBV5-4 and TRBJ2-7; D possibly matches TRBD1 or TRBD2 (6 bases each). The CDR3 runs to 13 residues. The V gene's germline CDR1 is SGHNT and CDR2 YYREEE (reference sequence). Deletions cut 5 bases from V and 3 bases from J, with 12 bases between. DNA for the CDR3: TGTGCCAGCAGAAACAGGGAGGACTACGAGCAGTACTTC. Residues: CASRNREDYEQYF.

The chain is built from TRBV7-9 and TRBJ2-3; a possible D gene is TRBD2 (6 bases). The germline CDR1 and CDR2 sequences are SEHNR and FQNEAQ (reference sequence). This CDR3 is built from 15 residues. V lost 7 bases, J lost 2 bases, and 16 bases lay in between. CDR3 residues: CASTSGWRATDTQYF. The CDR3 DNA follows: TGTGCCAGCACAAGCGGGTGGCGGGCCACAGATACGCAGTATTTT.

This clone was counted once. The genes are TRBV5-4 and TRBJ1-2; 11 bases match TRBD1. CDR1 and CDR2 (germline): SGHNT, YYREEE (reference sequence). The CDR3 is 15 residues long. Trimming at V came to 4 bases and at J to 7 bases, leaving 9 bases not matched to a gene. CDR3 residues: CASSPLGQGDPGYTF. The CDR3 bases are TGTGCCAGCAGCCCCTTGGGACAGGGGGATCCTGGCTACACCTTC.

The rearrangement joins TRBV6-5 to TRBJ2-7; D is perhaps TRBD1 (6 bases). Germline assignment: CDR1 MNHEY and CDR2 SVGAGI. This CDR3 has 15 amino acids. With 5 bases removed from V and 3 bases from J, the gap between germline ends came to 17 bases. The CDR3 nucleotides read TGTGCCAGCAGTCAAGGACAGTTCGGTTTCTACGAGCAGTACTTC. This encodes CASSQGQFGFYEQYF.

This chain links TRBV14 with TRBJ1-1, with D possibly TRBD1 on 6 matching bases. The length of the CDR3 is 17 residues. Germline assignment: CDR1 SGHDN and CDR2 FVKESK. V dropped 1 base and J dropped 1 base, with 16 bases sitting between them. This CDR3 reads CASSQARGASPNTEAFF. The CDR3 region has the DNA TGTGCCAGCAGCCAAGCGCGGGGGGCGAGCCCGAACACTGAAGCTTTCTTT.

This chain links TRBV7-9 with TRBJ1-1; D remains ambiguous. Germline V gene sequence: CDR1 SEHNR, CDR2 FQNEAQ (reference sequence). The CDR3 covers 13 residues. V was pared by 1 base and J by 7 bases, with 10 bases between. The CDR3 DNA sequence: TGTGCCAGCAGCTTAGATCCCGCCCTTGAAGCTTTCTTT. Encoded protein: CASSLDPALEAFF.

This clone is medium-sized (0.01 to 0.1%) by share. The sample contains more than one DNA sequence encoding this CDR3. The genes are TRBV6-5 and TRBJ2-2; 7 bases are a match to TRBD2. This CDR3 region has 15 residues. CDR1 and CDR2 (germline): MNHEY, SVGAGI. V dropped 2 bases and J dropped 1; count of bases not matched to a gene: 1. CDR3: CASSYAGENTGELFF. Written as DNA, the CDR3 is TGTGCCAGCAGTTACGCGGGGGAGAACACCGGGGAGCTGTTTTTT.

V and J are TRBV5-4 and TRBJ2-5; D is undetermined. Germline V gives CDR1 SGHNT, CDR2 YYREEE (reference sequence). The V end lost 5 bases, the J end lost 2 bases, and 4 bases lay between the germline ends. This CDR3 has 11 amino acids. The CDR3 region has the DNA TGTGCCAGCAGACAACAAGAGACCCAGTACTTC. Protein: CASRQQETQYF.

The CDR3 DNA is TGTGCCAGCAGTGATACCGGACAGGGGATCTATGGCTACACCTTC. It yields the protein CASSDTGQGIYGYTF. This rearrangement joins TRBV2 to TRBJ1-2, with TRBD1 matching over 9 bases. Germline values: CDR1 SNHLY, CDR2 FYNNEI. The V and J ends lost 3 bases and 4 bases, in that order; junction bases with no gene match: 6. The CDR3 consists of 15 residues. The full variable domain, rest sourced from reference TRBV2 and TRBJ1-2, is EPEVTQTPSHQVTQMGQEVILRCVPISNHLYFYWYRQILGQKVEFLVSFYNNEISEKSEIFDDQFSVERPDGSNFTLKIRSTKLEDSAMYFCASSDTGQGIYGYTFGSGTRLTVV.